This TCR beta chain was sequenced during a study of T cell responses to AZD1222 COVID-19 vaccine. The assay was immunoSEQ multiplex PCR, and TCRdb's table has in-frame clones only and misses some. The sample holds 95,000 or so clones, about 89% seen once. Germline lookup yields CDR1 LNHDA and CDR2 SQIVND (reference sequence). CDR3 length: 15 amino acids. The V end was cut by 6 bases, the J end by 1 base, with 15 bases between. General study points: Spike-specific TCR breadth and depth rose after two AZD1222 doses. Repertoire sampling happened only post peak T cell response. Baseline seropositives among AZD1222 recipients totaled only 6 or 7.

About this clone itself: Its antigen is as yet unknown.

J is TRBJ2-5 and V is TRBV19, with D perhaps matching TRBD2 (6 bases). Material: peripheral blood, obtained on day 0 of AZD1222 vaccination. The receptor was isolated from an adult in good health. The chain's CDR3 is CASRRAEGSQETQYF. The DNA for the CDR3 is TGTGCCAGTAGACGGGCGGAGGGGAGCCAAGAGACCCAGTACTTC.